The 24 T cell receptor beta chains below were found in one sample sequenced in a study of cytomegalovirus exposure and HLA in healthy donors. In the PCR, 60 Vbeta and 13 Jbeta primers were used. Sequencing was performed with immunoSEQ multiplex PCR; in TCRdb, only in-frame clones are kept and a portion is missing. This table holds about 120,000 clones, approximately 78% found once. Sequencing input: PBMCs. These receptors all come from a man aged 25 to 40 in good health and CMV-seropositive.

The chain is built from TRBV5-1 and TRBJ2-7, with 8 bases that match TRBD1. This CDR3 has 15 amino acids. After removal of 0 bases from V and 4 bases from J, the junction contained 6 bases not matched to a gene. The V gene's germline CDR1 is SGHRS and CDR2 YFSETQ. The CDR3 loop reads CASSLEAGGLYEQYF. For the CDR3, the DNA is TGCGCCAGCAGCTTGGAGGCAGGGGGCTTGTACGAGCAGTACTTC.

V usage is TRBV18 and J usage is TRBJ2-7; the D gene is possibly TRBD1 (6 bases). The CDR3 is 15 residues long. CDR1 and CDR2 from the germline V gene are KGHSH and LQKENI. V lost 3 bases and J lost 0, with 12 bases in between. CDR3 DNA: TGTGCCAGCTCACCCCCCGGACAGCGCTCCTACGAGCAGTACTTC. Translating gives CASSPPGQRSYEQYF.

This chain joins TRBV28 and TRBJ1-2, with TRBD1 identical over 8 bases. There are 14 residues in the CDR3. The germline CDR1 and CDR2 sequences are MDHEN and SYDVKM. The trim removed 7 bases at V and 5 bases at J, leaving 9 bases unmatched. The CDR3 coding sequence is TGTGCCAGCAACCTCAGGACAGGGTTTTATGGCTACACCTTC. Its translation is CASNLRTGFYGYTF.

The chain combines TRBV6-5 with TRBJ2-4, with TRBD1 matching 11 bases. The germline CDR1 and CDR2 sequences are MNHEY and SVGAGI. This CDR3 spans 15 amino acids. J lost 8 bases, V lost 0 bases, and 3 bases had no gene match. The CDR3 loop is CASSYSRTGGYIQYF. DNA for the CDR3: TGTGCCAGCAGTTACTCGAGGACAGGGGGCTACATTCAGTACTTC.

The genes are TRBV7-9 and TRBJ2-7; TRBD1 aligns across 8 bases. CDR3 length: 14 residues. With 1 base clipped from V and 6 bases from J, the junction kept 5 bases outside the gene matches. CDR1 SEHNR and CDR2 FQNEAQ come from the germline V gene (reference sequence). CDR3 DNA sequence: TGTGCCAGCAGCTTAGGGACAGGGAGGCGCGAGCAGTACTTC. It codes for CASSLGTGRREQYF.

V is TRBV5-1 and J is TRBJ2-3; 8 bases agree with TRBD1. Germline-derived CDR1 and CDR2 are SGHRS and YFSETQ. Trimming removed 3 bases from V and 4 bases from J; junction bases left unmatched: 10. The CDR3 runs to 16 residues. The CDR3 loop reads CASSSAGGIKADTQYF. The DNA of the CDR3 is TGCGCCAGCAGCTCGGCAGGGGGCATTAAGGCAGATACGCAGTATTTT.

The chain employs TRBV5-1 and TRBJ2-7; 7 bases fit TRBD2. The germline CDR1 and CDR2 sequences are SGHRS and YFSETQ. J lost 4 bases, V lost 4 bases, and 14 bases had no gene match. The length of the CDR3 is 16 residues. This chain's CDR3 is CASSPMMVAGSYEQYF. In nucleotides, the CDR3 is TGCGCCAGCAGCCCCATGATGGTAGCGGGCAGTTACGAGCAGTACTTC.

This clone appeared a few times. The rearrangement links TRBV7-9 to TRBJ1-5, with D possibly being TRBD1 (5 bases). This CDR3 has 14 amino acids. CDR1 is SEHNR and CDR2 is FQNEAQ in the germline V gene (reference sequence). Between the trimmed V and J ends, which lost 5 bases and 3 bases, there was a span of 11 bases. CDR3: CASSDGGANQPQHF. CDR3 nucleotide sequence: TGTGCCAGCAGCGACGGGGGAGCCAATCAGCCCCAGCATTTT.

The V call is TRBV7-9, the J call TRBJ2-1; TRBD2 agrees at 8 bases. This CDR3 comprises 14 residues. J lost 8 bases, V lost 1 base, and 4 bases had no gene match. Germline-derived CDR1 and CDR2 are SEHNR and FQNEAQ (reference sequence). The CDR3 DNA reads as TGTGCCAGCAGCTTAGGACTAGCGATCGATGAGCAGTTCTTC. It yields the protein CASSLGLAIDEQFF.

The V gene is TRBV10-3, the J gene TRBJ2-7; D is uncertain. V lost 2 bases and J lost 3, with 8 bases in between. CDR1 and CDR2 from the germline V gene are ENHRY and SYGVKD. There are 13 residues in the CDR3. The CDR3 region has the DNA TGTGCCATCAGTGAGGCCCTAAACTACGAGCAGTACTTC. Encoded protein: CAISEALNYEQYF.

This clone was counted between two and nine times. The chain uses TRBV2 and TRBJ1-5; TRBD1 might be the D (6 bases). Germline values: CDR1 SNHLY, CDR2 FYNNEI. This CDR3 has 14 residues. The V end lost 2 bases, the J end lost 7 bases, and 12 bases lay between the germline ends. CDR3 nucleotides: TGTGCCAGCAGTGAACTAAACAGGGTGCAGCCCCAGCATTTT. The encoded protein is CASSELNRVQPQHF.

This chain joins TRBV7-9 and TRBJ2-7; 7 nucleotides agree with TRBD1. Per germline, CDR1 SEHNR and CDR2 FQNEAQ (reference sequence). The CDR3 length is 14 residues. Unmatched junction bases numbered 5, after V lost 2 bases and J lost 4 bases. The CDR3 nucleotides read TGTGCCAGCAGCTTAACTGGGACAGAGTACGAGCAGTACTTC. As protein: CASSLTGTEYEQYF.

V gene TRBV5-1 combines with J gene TRBJ2-2; 10 bases are a match to TRBD2. The CDR3 length is 16 residues. The V and J ends lost 4 bases and 7 bases, in that order; junction bases with no gene match: 10. Germline CDR1 is SGHRS and CDR2 is YFSETQ. CDR3 sequence (DNA): TGCGCCAGCAGCACCGTACCGGGGACTAGCGACGGGGAGCTGTTTTTT. This sequence encodes CASSTVPGTSDGELFF.

The CDR3 sequence is CASSQPTRRVNEQFF. The CDR3 DNA is TGCGCCAGCAGCCAACCGACTAGGCGGGTCAATGAGCAGTTCTTC. The chain couples TRBV4-1 to TRBJ2-1, with TRBD2 as a possible D gene (6 bases). Deletions cut 2 bases from V and 6 bases from J, with 14 bases between. CDR3 length: 15 residues. Germline assignment: CDR1 MGHRA and CDR2 YSYEKL.

This rearrangement joins TRBV27 to TRBJ1-5, with 7 bases that match TRBD1. The CDR3 contains 14 residues. Germline CDR1 reads MNHEY; CDR2 reads SMNVEV (reference sequence). Trimming took 6 bases from V and 7 from J; bases not matched to a gene: 9. CDR3 sequence: CASSKPGQKQPQHF. The CDR3 region has the DNA TGTGCCAGCAGCAAACCGGGACAGAAACAGCCCCAGCATTTT.

The chain recombines TRBV5-1 with TRBJ2-1; TRBD1 matches 8 bases. V dropped 3 bases and J dropped 4; count of bases not matched to a gene: 9. Germline-derived CDR1 and CDR2 are SGHRS and YFSETQ. The CDR3 sequence is 16 residues long. CDR3 protein: CASSSGAGQVYNEQFF. The CDR3 DNA sequence: TGCGCCAGCAGCTCTGGCGCGGGACAGGTATACAATGAGCAGTTCTTC.

The chain recombines TRBV7-8 with TRBJ2-7; 8 bases agree with TRBD2. In germline, CDR1 is SGHVS, CDR2 FQNEAQ. The CDR3 has 15 residues. V shed 5 bases, J shed 3 bases, and the junction held 9 bases outside the gene matches. CDR3 DNA: TGTGCCAGCAGCCCCCGACTAGCGCTAAACTACGAGCAGTACTTC. This sequence encodes CASSPRLALNYEQYF.

This clone has just a few counts. This CDR3 reads CASNERARDNTYGYTF. DNA for the CDR3: TGTGCCAGCAATGAGAGGGCCAGGGACAATACCTATGGCTACACCTTC. The J gene is TRBJ1-2, the V gene TRBV2; possibly TRBD1 for D (6 bases). Per the germline V gene, CDR1 is SNHLY and CDR2 is FYNNEI. V dropped 7 bases and J dropped 4 bases, with 22 bases sitting between them. The CDR3 contains 16 residues. Full variable domain (remainder filled in from reference TRBV2 and TRBJ1-2): EPEVTQTPSHQVTQMGQEVILRCVPISNHLYFYWYRQILGQKVEFLVSFYNNEISEKSEIFDDQFSVERPDGSNFTLKIRSTKLEDSAMYFCASNERARDNTYGYTFGSGTRLTVV.

V usage is TRBV19 and J usage is TRBJ2-1; D perhaps matches TRBD1 (6 bases). Germline-derived CDR1 and CDR2 are LNHDA and SQIVND (reference sequence). Trimming stripped 6 bases from V and 0 bases from J, with 15 bases between. The CDR3 runs to 16 residues. The CDR3 loop is CASRDPGQSSYNEQFF. For the CDR3, the DNA is TGTGCCAGTAGAGATCCGGGACAAAGCTCCTACAATGAGCAGTTCTTC.

J is TRBJ1-2 and V is TRBV5-8; D perhaps matches TRBD1 (6 bases). Trimming removed 4 bases at V and 2 bases at J, with 12 bases between. Germline V gives CDR1 SGHTS, CDR2 YDEGEE. This CDR3 has 14 residues. CDR3 sequence (DNA): TGTGCCAGCAGCCCCGAACAGGGAAACTATGGCTACACCTTC. Encoded protein: CASSPEQGNYGYTF.

The rearrangement uses TRBV7-8 and TRBJ1-4; maybe TRBD1 (6 bases). The CDR3 runs 15 residues. Germline assignment: CDR1 SGHVS and CDR2 FQNEAQ. Trimming took off 0 bases at V and 7 bases at J, with 12 bases between the two ends. The CDR3 DNA reads TGTGCCAGCAGCTTAGCACAGGGTAGGGGTGAAAAACTGTTTTTT. Protein sequence: CASSLAQGRGEKLFF.

The gene calls are TRBV7-3 and TRBJ1-2; 8 bases are a match to TRBD1. Germline V gives CDR1 SGHTA, CDR2 FQGTGA. V was clipped by 5 bases and J by 4 bases; unmatched bases: 3. The length of the CDR3 is 13 residues. In nucleotides, the CDR3 is TGTGCCAGCAGCCACGGACAGGGCTATGGCTACACCTTC. Residues: CASSHGQGYGYTF.

This chain joins TRBV7-2 and TRBJ2-1, with no clear D. Per germline, CDR1 SGHTA and CDR2 FQGNSA. The CDR3 runs 14 residues. Trimming pared 10 bases from V and 0 bases from J, leaving 13 bases between. CDR3 bases: TGTGCCACCACAAGCGACCGCTCCTACAATGAGCAGTTCTTC. Protein: CATTSDRSYNEQFF.

The J gene is TRBJ1-5, the V gene TRBV9, with D unresolved. Trimming removed 0 bases at V and 5 bases at J, with 12 bases between. Germline V gene sequence: CDR1 SGDLS, CDR2 YYNGEE. The CDR3 has 15 amino acids. The chain's CDR3 is CASSVAGSNDQPQHF. The CDR3 DNA sequence: TGTGCCAGCAGCGTAGCGGGAAGTAACGATCAGCCCCAGCATTTT.